This T cell receptor beta chain emerged from a study of tumor-infiltrating lymphocytes in oesophageal squamous cell carcinoma. This clonotype was found many times. TCRdb independently ran MiXCR on the PCR reads; one entry per CDR3 protein. Of 18,000 or so distinct CDR3 sequences detected, 35% to 50% appear once; the ten largest clones hold more than 25%. The CDR3 has 16 residues. Between the trimmed V and J ends, which lost 1 base and 6 bases, there was a span of 18 bases. CDR1 and CDR2 from the germline V gene are MNHEY and SMNVEV (reference sequence). Material for sequencing was esophageal tumor tissue. This sequence was found in a male donor with esophageal squamous cell carcinoma. The chain is built from TRBV27 and TRBJ1-1; TRBD1 might be the D (5 bases). This CDR3 reads CASSLWGRGARAEAFF. CDR3 sequence (DNA): TGTGCCAGCAGTTTATGGGGTCGAGGGGCGAGGGCTGAAGCTTTCTTT.